These 27 T cell receptor beta chains share one sample of origin, sequenced in a study of yellow fever vaccine responses in identical twins (dated by TCRdb to about 2018). The library was generated by RT-PCR. The run used an Illumina HiSeq 2500. TCRdb applied fastp at Q25 and MiXCR to the public reads, then kept only in-frame beta chains. Entries are consolidated by CDR3 protein sequence, retaining the most common genes and DNA. Present in this sample are about 9,600 distinct CDR3 sequences, over 65% of which were seen just once. Jointly, the top ten make up 2% to 2.5% of the sample. Sequencing was performed on T cells from blood (PBMCs), unsorted or a sorted subset (not recorded which), taken before or after yellow fever vaccination (not recorded which). Receptors were obtained from a woman aged 18-29 years who received the yellow fever vaccine. Donor details come from another sample of the same person, matched by shared clones.

The CDR3 is CASSLGTGYTF. The CDR3, as DNA: TGTGCCAGCAGCCTGGGAACAGGCTACACCTTC. The chain is built from TRBV7-9 and TRBJ1-2; D unclear. Germline-derived CDR1 and CDR2 are SEHNR and FQNEAQ (reference sequence). V lost 5 bases and J lost 8, with 9 bases in between. The CDR3 contains 11 residues.

The J gene is TRBJ2-1, the V gene TRBV5-1; D is perhaps TRBD2 (5 bases). Per germline, CDR1 SGHRS and CDR2 YFSETQ. Deletions cut 7 bases from V and 5 bases from J, with 13 bases between. CDR3 length: 13 amino acids. CDR3: CASFLAGHNEQFF. CDR3 bases: TGCGCCAGCTTCTTGGCGGGTCACAATGAGCAGTTCTTC. Full variable domain (rest looked up from reference TRBV5-1 and TRBJ2-1): KAGVTQTPRYLIKTRGQQVTLSCSPISGHRSVSWYQQTPGQGLQFLFEYFSETQRNKGNFPGRFSGRQFSNSRSEMNVSTLELGDSALYLCASFLAGHNEQFFGPGTRLTVL.

The J gene is TRBJ2-4, the V gene TRBV7-9; a possible D gene is TRBD1 (5 bases). Per germline, CDR1 SEHNR and CDR2 FQNEAQ (reference sequence). The CDR3 sequence is 13 residues long. The V gene lost 10 bases and the J gene lost 0 bases, with 10 bases spanning the gap. The chain's CDR3 is CATETVAKNIQYF. CDR3 nucleotide sequence: TGTGCCACCGAGACAGTAGCCAAAAACATTCAGTACTTC.

The genes are TRBV3-1 and TRBJ2-5; 7 bases are a match to TRBD1. Germline trimming cut 3 bases from V and 5 bases from J; bases unmatched to any gene: 12. CDR1 LGHDT and CDR2 YNNKEL come from the germline V gene (reference sequence). The CDR3 extends over 16 amino acids. CDR3 sequence: CASSHLTGVRWETQYF. CDR3 coding DNA: TGTGCCAGCAGCCACCTCACAGGGGTACGATGGGAGACCCAGTACTTC.

V gene TRBV5-1 combines with J gene TRBJ2-3, with 9 bases that match TRBD1. The germline V gene encodes CDR1 SGHRS and CDR2 YFSETQ. The CDR3 is 15 residues long. J gave up 5 bases and V 7 bases, and 11 bases lay outside the gene matches. In DNA, the CDR3 is TGCGCCAGCGCGCCAAATGGACAGGGGATAGATACGCAGTATTTT. This gives the protein CASAPNGQGIDTQYF.

V is TRBV29-1 and J is TRBJ2-7; D tentatively reads TRBD1 or TRBD2 (5 bases each). V lost 7 bases and J 5 bases, leaving 15 bases between the germline ends. The CDR3 totals 12 residues. The germline CDR1 and CDR2 sequences are SQVTM and ANQGSEA. CDR3 in DNA: TGCAGCGCCGAAAGTGGGACGAACGAGCAGTACTTC. This codes for CSAESGTNEQYF.

In this sample, this clonotype turned up a few times. V is TRBV2 and J is TRBJ1-1; 10 bases line up with TRBD1. The CDR3 totals 15 residues. J gave up 5 bases and V 5 bases, and 8 bases lay outside the gene matches. Germline V CDR1 and CDR2: SNHLY, FYNNEI. The CDR3 here is CASSSDRGRMTEAFF. As DNA, the CDR3 is TGTGCCAGCAGTTCCGACAGGGGGCGGATGACTGAAGCTTTCTTT.

The V and J genes are TRBV2 and TRBJ2-7; D might be TRBD1 (7 bases). CDR1 and CDR2 from the germline V gene are SNHLY and FYNNEI. Trimming pared 1 base from V and 2 bases from J, leaving 12 bases between. The CDR3 length is 15 residues. The CDR3 protein is CASSEEAGTAYEQYV. The CDR3 nucleotides are TGTGCCAGCAGTGAAGAGGCGGGGACAGCCTACGAGCAGTACGTC.

V and J are TRBV6-1 and TRBJ1-6; D unresolved. Deletions cut 6 bases from V and 7 bases from J, with 10 bases between. Germline V gene data show CDR1 as MNHNS and CDR2 as SASEGT. This CDR3 contains 13 residues. CDR3 sequence: CASSPVGNSPLHF. CDR3 bases: TGTGCCAGCAGCCCCGTCGGGAATTCACCCCTCCACTTT.

This clonotype was seen more than once but under ten times. V is TRBV5-1 and J is TRBJ1-1, with 7 bases aligning to TRBD1. Germline trimming cut 4 bases from V and 5 bases from J; bases unmatched to any gene: 11. CDR3 length equals 15 residues. Per germline, CDR1 SGHRS and CDR2 YFSETQ. CDR3 in DNA: TGCGCCAGCAGCGAGGGGACAGTCGCAACTACTGAAGCTTTCTTT. This codes for CASSEGTVATTEAFF. The variable domain in full, with the rest retrieved from reference TRBV5-1 and TRBJ1-1, is KAGVTQTPRYLIKTRGQQVTLSCSPISGHRSVSWYQQTPGQGLQFLFEYFSETQRNKGNFPGRFSGRQFSNSRSEMNVSTLELGDSALYLCASSEGTVATTEAFFGQGTRLTVV.

This clonotype was counted once. V is TRBV2 and J is TRBJ1-5; D unresolved. Germline loops: CDR1 SNHLY, CDR2 FYNNEI. Trimming took off 6 bases at V and 1 base at J, with 13 bases between the two ends. The CDR3 has 15 residues. CDR3 coding DNA: TGTGCCAGCAGGCCGGACCCCTTAAGCAATCAGCCCCAGCATTTT. Protein product: CASRPDPLSNQPQHF.

The chain links TRBV12-3 or TRBV12-4 to TRBJ2-1; weak D call: TRBD2 (6 bases). Between the trimmed V and J ends, which lost 7 bases and 2 bases, there was a span of 9 bases. The CDR3 sequence is 13 residues long. The CDR3 sequence is CASMGGTYNEQFF. For the CDR3, the DNA is TGTGCCAGCATGGGAGGTACCTACAATGAGCAGTTCTTC.

The table lists this clonotype with a few counts. V usage is TRBV5-6 and J usage is TRBJ2-1, with D tentatively TRBD1 (5 bases). The CDR3 contains 12 residues. The germline CDR1 and CDR2 sequences are SGHDT and YYEEEE. Trimming pared 2 bases from V and 9 bases from J, leaving 9 bases between. The CDR3, as DNA: TGTGCCAGCAGCTTACCAGGGTTTGAGCAGTTCTTC. This codes for CASSLPGFEQFF.

The chain employs TRBV11-2 and TRBJ2-1; D is possibly TRBD1 (6 bases). The germline CDR1 and CDR2 sequences are SGHAT and FQNNGV. Trimming cost V 4 bases and J 3 bases, with 16 bases left between them. The CDR3 has 16 residues. DNA for the CDR3: TGTGCCAGCAGCTCTCACTCGCAGGGGTACTACAATGAGCAGTTCTTC. Residues: CASSSHSQGYYNEQFF.

The rearrangement links TRBV6-5 to TRBJ1-1; a weak D match, TRBD1 (6 bases). The CDR3 runs to 14 residues. With 2 bases removed from V and 5 bases from J, the gap between germline ends came to 12 bases. The germline V gene encodes CDR1 MNHEY and CDR2 SVGAGI. This CDR3 reads CASSYKGGSTEAFF. The DNA for the CDR3 is TGTGCCAGCAGTTACAAGGGGGGAAGTACTGAAGCTTTCTTT.

This clonotype appeared a single time. The chain employs TRBV2 and TRBJ2-2, with D perhaps matching TRBD2 (5 bases). The ends were cut back, 4 bases at V and 2 bases at J, with 8 bases in the middle. The germline gives CDR1 SNHLY, CDR2 FYNNEI. The length of the CDR3 is 14 residues. The CDR3 protein is CASSGTGNTGELFF. As DNA, the CDR3 is TGTGCCAGCAGTGGGACTGGTAACACCGGGGAGCTGTTTTTT.

The genes are TRBV6-5 and TRBJ1-2; TRBD1 might be the D (5 bases). V was cut by 4 bases and J by 7 bases, with 19 bases left in between. The CDR3 consists of 15 residues. Germline loops: CDR1 MNHEY, CDR2 SVGAGI. The CDR3 protein is CASSSNPQGAGGYTF. The CDR3 coding sequence is TGTGCCAGCAGTTCCAACCCTCAGGGTGCCGGTGGCTACACCTTC.

This clonotype has just one count. The rearrangement joins TRBV14 to TRBJ2-1; 8 bases map to TRBD2. The CDR3 covers 17 residues. Trimming removed 4 bases from V and 2 bases from J; junction bases left unmatched: 10. CDR1 and CDR2 (germline): SGHDN, FVKESK. As DNA, the CDR3 is TGTGCCAGCAGCCGCGGCGGGAGGAAGGTCACCTACAATGAGCAGTTCTTC. Its protein is CASSRGGRKVTYNEQFF. The full variable domain, with the rest looked up from reference TRBV14 and TRBJ2-1, is EAGVTQFPSHSVIEKGQTVTLRCDPISGHDNLYWYRRVMGKEIKFLLHFVKESKQDESGMPNNRFLAERTGGTYSTLKVQPAELEDSGVYFCASSRGGRKVTYNEQFFGPGTRLTVL.

The chain combines TRBV18 with TRBJ2-1; D assignment may be TRBD1 or TRBD2 (5 bases each). The CDR3 runs 14 residues. With 2 bases removed from V and 4 bases from J, the gap between germline ends came to 9 bases. Germline V CDR1 and CDR2: KGHSH, LQKENI. CDR3 region: CASSPGTIYNEQFF. The CDR3 nucleotides are TGTGCCAGCTCACCAGGGACCATTTACAATGAGCAGTTCTTC.

The V gene is TRBV4-2, the J gene TRBJ2-7; weak D call: TRBD1 (5 bases). V gave up 0 bases and J gave up 6 bases, with 12 bases separating them. This CDR3 spans 14 amino acids. Germline V gene sequence: CDR1 LGHNA, CDR2 YNFKEQ. CDR3 nucleotides: TGTGCCAGCAGCCAAGAGGGGCGTCGGGTCGAGCAGTACTTC. Translated: CASSQEGRRVEQYF.

The V gene is TRBV2, the J gene TRBJ2-5; a possible D gene is TRBD1 (5 bases). The CDR3 is made up of 15 amino acids. Germline CDR1 is SNHLY and CDR2 is FYNNEI. V shed 2 bases and J shed 3 bases, with 13 bases lying between them. The CDR3 loop is CASSETQGWEETQYF. As DNA, the CDR3 is TGTGCCAGCAGTGAAACCCAGGGATGGGAAGAGACCCAGTACTTC. The complete variable domain, with remaining parts taken from reference TRBV2 and TRBJ2-5, reads EPEVTQTPSHQVTQMGQEVILRCVPISNHLYFYWYRQILGQKVEFLVSFYNNEISEKSEIFDDQFSVERPDGSNFTLKIRSTKLEDSAMYFCASSETQGWEETQYFGPGTRLLVL.

The rearrangement uses TRBV2 and TRBJ1-2, with D tentatively TRBD1 (5 bases). Germline V gene lookup returns CDR1 SNHLY and CDR2 FYNNEI. V lost 4 bases to trimming and J lost 5 bases, with 8 bases between them. This CDR3 has 12 amino acids. The CDR3 here is CASSGQIYGYTF. CDR3 DNA: TGTGCCAGCAGTGGACAGATATATGGCTACACCTTC.

The V call is TRBV20-1, the J call TRBJ2-1; D not certain. Trimming removed 1 base from V and 9 bases from J, with 10 bases in between. The CDR3 runs 12 residues. Per germline, CDR1 DFQATT and CDR2 SNEGSKA (reference sequence). The CDR3 loop reads CSARGAGLEQFF. The CDR3 bases are TGCAGTGCTAGAGGTGCCGGGCTTGAGCAGTTCTTC.

The rearrangement joins TRBV18 to TRBJ2-7; a weak D match, TRBD1 (6 bases). Germline assignment: CDR1 KGHSH and CDR2 LQKENI. Trimming took off 1 base at V and 2 bases at J, with 18 bases between the two ends. The CDR3 has 17 amino acids. The CDR3: CASSPQVGRTETYEQYF. The CDR3 DNA follows: TGTGCCAGCTCACCACAAGTGGGTCGGACAGAAACCTACGAGCAGTACTTC.

The chain couples TRBV7-7 to TRBJ2-5; D is ambiguous. Germline V lookup: CDR1 SSHAT, CDR2 FNYEAQ (reference sequence). V was shortened by 5 bases and J by 5 bases, with 9 bases between the two germline ends. CDR3 length equals 12 residues. CDR3: CASSRLGETQYF. DNA for the CDR3: TGTGCCAGCAGCCGCTTGGGGGAGACCCAGTACTTC.

The chain uses TRBV13 and TRBJ2-7, with TRBD2 matching over 12 bases. This CDR3 is 14 amino acids long. After removal of 5 bases from V and 4 bases from J, the junction contained 3 bases not matched to a gene. Germline CDR1 PRHDT, CDR2 FYEKMQ (reference sequence). CDR3 DNA: TGTGCCAGCAGCGGACTAGCGGGATCTTACGAGCAGTACTTC. Translating gives CASSGLAGSYEQYF.

This clonotype appeared once. CDR3 nucleotide sequence: TGTGCCAGCAGCCGGGGACAGCTGAACACTGAAGCTTTCTTT. Its translation is CASSRGQLNTEAFF. The chain is built from TRBV7-2 and TRBJ1-1; 7 nucleotides align to TRBD1. The CDR3 is 14 residues long. The junction had 3 bases not matched to a gene; V was cut back by 5 bases and J by 0 bases. Germline V lookup: CDR1 SGHTA, CDR2 FQGNSA.